This T cell receptor (beta chain) appears in the sequencing data of a study of patients and donors after allogeneic stem cell transplantation. TCRdb fed the RT-PCR reads into MiXCR, producing one record per CDR3 protein. The sample contains under 30,000 distinct CDR3 sequences, about 8% of which appear only once. Germline values: CDR1 MNHEY, CDR2 SVGAGI. With 1 base clipped from V and 4 bases from J, the junction kept 10 bases outside the gene matches. The CDR3 totals 16 residues. This clonotype was obtained from a human donor who was either an allogeneic HSCT recipient or a stem cell or donor lymphocyte infusion donor (not recorded which). It is not recorded whose cells these are; they may come from a transplant donor. The V call is TRBV6-5, the J call TRBJ2-7; TRBD1 matches 7 bases. Sequencing was performed on blood, either unsorted or a sorted T cell fraction (not recorded which). CDR3 DNA: TGTGCCAGCAGTTACTTAGGGGGCGCAGGTTTTTACGAGCAGTACTTC. Residues: CASSYLGGAGFYEQYF.